This record looks at one T cell receptor (beta chain) sequence and its context. This receptor's antigen is unknown. A much larger clone lies a single base off, so this may be a read error. The library was generated by UMI-ligation and nested PCR. An equimolar mix of two oligonucleotides covering both TRBC1 and TRBC2 was used as the beta constant-region primer. Four rounds of PCR were used to amplify ligated cDNA, with nested alpha and beta constant-region primers being used together with the SP2 primer. T4 RNA ligase 1 ligated a single-stranded oligonucleotide carrying the SP2 primer and a 12-nucleotide UMI to the cDNA 3' end. Incubation of the ligation reaction lasted about 19-24 hours at 16 degrees C. PCR2 was typically performed as a SYBR Green qPCR and was stopped at a predetermined threshold so that over-amplification was prevented. Agencourt AMPure XP magnetic beads were used for all purifications after the first. Libraries were quantified by Qubit and checked on a TapeStation, with a main peak expected near 650 bp. Pooled libraries were sequenced on an Illumina MiSeq with v2 2x251 paired-end kits, typically giving roughly 0.95-2 million reads per sample. Each sample library was pooled at 4 nM, and roughly 4.5-8% PhiX was included to improve cluster recognition. The authors processed their data as follows. Decombinator assigned V and J genes to Demultiplexor-processed FASTQ reads by tag matching, allowing a single base-pair mismatch. UMIs were used by Collapsinator to correct both sequencing errors and frequency errors arising from PCR heterogeneity. TCRs were translated and CDR3s were extracted from the conserved cysteine to the FGXG phenylalanine by CDR3Translator, with non-productive sequences being flagged. Gini, Shannon entropy and inverse Simpson indices were calculated on repertoires that had been subsampled to equal numbers of UMI-defined TCRs. Clonotype abundance distributions were fitted to a power law by maximum likelihood within the linear range. On one naive CD8 sample, the pipeline and MIGEC gave similar UMI counts, unique TCR numbers and clonal distributions. One analysis removed from the naive repertoire any naive TCRs that were also found in any memory subset from the same donor. The repertoires were searched for just under 7,500 CMV-associated CDR3 sequences that had been compiled from VDJdb and a published dataset. In TCRdb, the public reads were trimmed at Q25 with fastp and aligned with MiXCR, with productive beta chains retained. For every CDR3 protein sequence, its rows merge into one entry that carries the most common genes and DNA. The V and J calls and clone size come from TCRdb's table, not from the authors' own analysis. The sample contains around 140,000 distinct CDR3 sequences, 15% to 25% of them found a single time. Around 0.63% of the sample rests with the top ten.

From the second PCR step on, the TCR alpha and beta chain libraries were amplified in separate reactions. Donor CMV status was determined by IFNgamma production from CD4+ T cells after overnight stimulation of fresh PBMCs with CMV viral lysate. CD4 T cells were positively selected with Miltenyi beads, followed by positive selection of CD8 T cells from the CD4-negative fraction. Cells were stained for CD3, CD4, CD8, CD45RA, CD27 and a live/dead dye and were sorted on a BD Aria II into four subsets based on CD45RA and CD27. Three healthy volunteers provided blood, and the blood of each volunteer was split into CD4 and CD8 T cells and then into four differentiation subsets. Approximately 0.13 L of peripheral blood was drawn per donor, and PBMC were isolated by Ficoll-Paque PLUS density-gradient centrifugation. Sorted cells were lysed in RLT buffer, and RNA was extracted with a Qiagen RNeasy kit and stored at -80°C.

The source of the sample is a study of naive and memory T cell subsets (TCRdb year 2017). About the full investigation: Sorted naive and memory T cell subsets from peripheral blood were analyzed in the study using a UMI-based, open-source pipeline for TCR alpha and beta sequencing. The functional CMV T cell responses agreed completely with IgG serology results. RNA was DNase-treated and reverse transcribed with TCR constant-region primers, mostly using SuperScript III.

Points the paper makes about the study in general: RNA-based TCR counts may be influenced by expression changes linked to T cell activation and differentiation. A power law was followed by TCR abundance, with an exponent that differed between naive and memory subsets but was consistent across the three individuals. The repertoire findings for the naive and memory subsets could not be validated against a ground truth, as none was available. In both CD4 and CD8 cells, a rise in Gini index and a fall in Shannon and inverse Simpson diversity were observed from naive through CM, EM and EMRA. A few larger clonotypes were present in naive repertoires, especially CD8 naive repertoires, and these clonotypes were possibly memory cells re-expressing CD45RA. Following error correction, more than 90% of naive TCR sequences occurred only once, which made naive abundance distributions much steeper than those of memory subsets. Clonotypes were defined as single alpha or beta chain sequences, not paired alpha/beta receptors.

Per the germline V gene, SQVTM is the CDR1 and ANQGSEA is the CDR2. V lost 6 bases and J lost 0 bases, and the count of bases not matched to a germline gene is 4. The CDR3 contains 14 residues, cysteine and phenylalanine counted. Just the 42-base CDR3 DNA is kept, in frame starting at base 1. The sequencing input was naive CD8+ T cells from blood. The cell subset or site label for this specimen denotes: naive T cells, CD45RA high CD27+. Recombination connected TRBV29-1 to TRBJ2-1; 8 bases in the junction line up with TRBD2. This sequence was found in a human donor in good health. The encoded CDR3 is CSVGSGGSYNEQFF. The DNA is as follows: TGCAGCGTAGGAAGCGGGGGCTCCTACAATGAGCAGTTCTTC.